This TCR beta chain came from a study of CD8 T cells in Susac syndrome. Whole-study context: Treatment at blood withdrawal was none, corticosteroids, or intravenous immunoglobulin alone in Susac syndrome patients.

General study points: The TCR sequencing and HLA analysis in the study involved a relatively small number of individuals, as the study acknowledged.

As concerns this clonotype: What it recognizes is unknown.

Blood CD8+ and CD4+ T cells underwent high-throughput TCR beta sequencing. Per germline, CDR1 GTSNPN and CDR2 SVGIG (reference sequence). The trim removed 4 bases at V and 7 bases at J, leaving 16 bases unmatched. The CDR3 consists of 16 residues. When the RNA was reverse transcribed, random hexamers were used with an input of roughly 0.45 to 1 ug. The amplification used immunoSEQ multiplex PCR on TCR beta CDR3; it spanned 54 Vbeta and 13 Jbeta. TCRdb reprocessed the immunoSEQ multiplex PCR reads with MiXCR, giving one entry per CDR3 protein. Here the sample spans over 150,000 distinct CDR3 sequences, over 90% being singletons.

Input material: CD4+ T cells from PBMCs. The source is a human donor with Susac syndrome. This sequence joins TRBV30 and TRBJ1-5; the match to TRBD1 covers 7 bases. In DNA form, the CDR3 reads TGTGCCTGGACTCTCGCCGGGACAGCGGAAGGACAGCCCCAGCATTTT. Translation: CAWTLAGTAEGQPQHF.